One and the same sample provided the 20 T cell receptor beta chains below, sequenced in a study of identical twins. One entry per CDR3 protein results from TCRdb running MiXCR on the 5' RACE reads. The profile shows 700,000 or so distinct CDR3 sequences, less than 10% of them singletons. This sample was shared with a second study, whose subject was yellow fever vaccine responses in identical twins.

Specimen: PBMCs. Receptors originate from a woman aged 18-29 years in good health.

The J gene is TRBJ2-5, the V gene TRBV10-3, with D perhaps matching TRBD1 (5 bases). V lost 6 bases and J lost 4, with 12 bases in between. The CDR3 sequence is 13 residues long. Germline CDR1 reads ENHRY; CDR2 reads SYGVKD. Here the CDR3 DNA reads TGTGCCATCAGCCCTGGACAAACAGAGACCCAGTACTTC. This encodes CAISPGQTETQYF.

There are a few counts of this clonotype. The chain combines TRBV29-1 with TRBJ2-1, with D uncertain. The germline CDR1 and CDR2 sequences are SQVTM and ANQGSEA. This CDR3 contains 12 residues. V was trimmed by 3 bases and J by 1 base, leaving 4 bases between them. CDR3 region: CSVDASYNEQFF. As DNA, the CDR3 is TGCAGCGTTGATGCATCCTACAATGAGCAGTTCTTC.

This clonotype came up a few times. The rearrangement links TRBV20-1 to TRBJ2-3, with 12 bases lining up with TRBD2. The CDR3 is 15 amino acids. V lost 6 bases and J lost 5; bases outside the gene matches: 9. CDR1 DFQATT and CDR2 SNEGSKA come from the germline V gene (reference sequence). The CDR3 sequence: CSASLTSGSVDTQYF. CDR3 bases: TGCAGTGCCTCCCTGACTAGCGGGAGTGTAGATACGCAGTATTTT.

The chain carries TRBV5-6 and TRBJ2-7; 7 bases agree with TRBD1. V lost 0 bases and J lost 5; bases outside the gene matches: 8. From germline, CDR1 is SGHDT and CDR2 YYEEEE. The CDR3 covers 15 residues. The CDR3 coding sequence is TGTGCCAGCAGCTTGGGTGCCAGGGGGTCAGACGAGCAGTACTTC. It translates to CASSLGARGSDEQYF.

This clonotype was seen many times. This chain connects TRBV13 to TRBJ2-2; D remains unclear. Trimming took off 1 base at V and 0 bases at J, with 9 bases between the two ends. The CDR3 contains 16 residues. Germline CDR1 is PRHDT and CDR2 is FYEKMQ (reference sequence). The CDR3 sequence: CASSLVSGANTGELFF. In nucleotides, the CDR3 is TGTGCCAGCAGCTTAGTCTCGGGCGCGAACACCGGGGAGCTGTTTTTT.

This clonotype was observed at least ten times. The chain has TRBV20-1 and TRBJ2-3; D ambiguous. Germline V gene lookup returns CDR1 DFQATT and CDR2 SNEGSKA (reference sequence). This CDR3 region has 14 residues. V was clipped by 4 bases and J by 6 bases, with 17 bases between them. The CDR3 is CSATDTSDQDTQYF. Written as DNA, the CDR3 is TGCAGTGCTACCGACACCTCGGATCAGGATACGCAGTATTTT.

This chain connects TRBV4-1 to TRBJ2-1; the D gene is possibly TRBD1 (5 bases). Between the trimmed V and J ends, which lost 0 bases and 13 bases, there was a span of 13 bases. The CDR3 contains 13 residues. Germline V gene lookup returns CDR1 MGHRA and CDR2 YSYEKL. The CDR3 loop is CASSQDLFWGQFF. The CDR3 bases are TGCGCCAGCAGCCAAGATCTGTTCTGGGGCCAGTTCTTC.

The sample holds many counts of this clonotype. The chain employs TRBV6-4 and TRBJ2-3, with 10 bases fitting TRBD2. V shed 0 bases, J shed 4 bases, and the junction held 4 bases outside the gene matches. This CDR3 contains 16 residues. Germline lookup yields CDR1 MRHNA and CDR2 SNTAGT. In DNA form, the CDR3 reads TGTGCCAGCAGTGACTCTTCCGGACTAGCGGCAGATACGCAGTATTTT. This sequence encodes CASSDSSGLAADTQYF.

This clonotype appeared a few times. The rearrangement joins TRBV9 to TRBJ2-2; 10 bases are a match to TRBD1. V lost 3 bases, J lost 2 bases, and 1 base stayed unmatched. CDR1 SGDLS and CDR2 YYNGEE come from the germline V gene. The length of the CDR3 is 15 residues. CDR3 in amino acids: CASSATGGNTGELFF. The DNA of the CDR3 is TGTGCCAGCAGCGCGACAGGGGGCAACACCGGGGAGCTGTTTTTT.

The V call is TRBV2, the J call TRBJ2-5, with 7 bases identical to TRBD2. The V gene's germline CDR1 is SNHLY and CDR2 FYNNEI. This CDR3 spans 14 amino acids. V was clipped by 8 bases and J by 2 bases; unmatched bases: 8. CDR3 coding DNA: TGTGCCAGCGCCCTCGGGGGGATTCAAGAGACCCAGTACTTC. Translation: CASALGGIQETQYF. Looking up the rest from reference TRBV2 and TRBJ2-5 gives the full variable domain: EPEVTQTPSHQVTQMGQEVILRCVPISNHLYFYWYRQILGQKVEFLVSFYNNEISEKSEIFDDQFSVERPDGSNFTLKIRSTKLEDSAMYFCASALGGIQETQYFGPGTRLLVL.

This clonotype appeared a few times. This chain joins TRBV6-5 and TRBJ1-1, with TRBD1 identical over 10 bases. V was clipped by 0 bases and J by 3 bases; unmatched bases: 7. CDR1 is MNHEY and CDR2 is SVGAGI in the germline V gene. The CDR3 spans 17 residues. The CDR3: CASSYSTAGTGDTEAFF. DNA of the CDR3: TGTGCCAGCAGTTACTCCACTGCCGGGACAGGGGACACTGAAGCTTTCTTT.

This clonotype has ten or more counts. Here the CDR3 DNA reads TGTGCCAGCGGACTAGCGGGCCACAATGAGCAGTTCTTC. It translates to CASGLAGHNEQFF. The J gene is TRBJ2-1, the V gene TRBV12-3 or TRBV12-4; TRBD2 aligns across 11 bases. The trim removed 8 bases at V and 5 bases at J, leaving 2 bases unmatched. The CDR3 extends over 13 amino acids.

The chain carries TRBV7-8 and TRBJ2-6; unclear D gene. Per the germline V gene, CDR1 is SGHVS and CDR2 is FQNEAQ. The CDR3 has 18 residues. Trimming stripped 2 bases from V and 2 bases from J, with 16 bases between. The CDR3 protein is CASSLTPSGAPGANVLTF. Here the CDR3 DNA reads TGTGCCAGCAGCTTAACACCGTCCGGTGCGCCTGGGGCCAACGTCCTGACTTTC.

Many counts were recorded for this clonotype. The rearrangement joins TRBV20-1 to TRBJ1-2, with D maybe TRBD1 (6 bases). Looked up from germline, CDR1 is DFQATT and CDR2 is SNEGSKA (reference sequence). Trimming cost V 5 bases and J 5 bases, with 18 bases left between them. This CDR3 is 14 amino acids long. The DNA of the CDR3 is TGCAGTGCTCCGGGGACATCCTATTTGTATGGCTACACCTTC. Protein product: CSAPGTSYLYGYTF.

This clonotype was counted only a few times. The chain recombines TRBV20-1 with TRBJ2-1, with 7 bases matching TRBD1. V lost 1 base, J lost 7 bases, and 4 bases stayed unmatched. CDR1 and CDR2 from the germline V gene are DFQATT and SNEGSKA (reference sequence). This CDR3 has 13 residues. The CDR3 spells CSARVRDRNEQFF. Written as DNA, the CDR3 is TGCAGTGCTAGAGTCCGGGACAGAAATGAGCAGTTCTTC.

This clonotype was detected many times. It is unclear where the CDR3 begins or ends on the DNA, so no DNA is shown, and the CDR3 is as TCRdb lists it. The genes are TRBV2 and TRBJ2-7; TRBD1, the D gene given by the table, was not confirmed from the DNA. The CDR3 has 11 residues if both end residues are counted. Germline lookup yields CDR1 SNHLY and CDR2 FYNNEI. CDR3 sequence: CATFGGGAASF.

This clonotype occurred a few times. V is TRBV3-1 and J is TRBJ2-1; D could derive from TRBD1 or TRBD2 (6 bases each). Germline-derived CDR1 and CDR2 are LGHDT and YNNKEL (reference sequence). V was trimmed by 0 bases and J by 4 bases, leaving 13 bases between them. The CDR3 runs 16 residues. The CDR3 sequence is CASSQDWGAKYNEQFF. The CDR3 nucleotides are TGTGCCAGCAGCCAAGATTGGGGGGCCAAATACAATGAGCAGTTCTTC.

This clonotype was seen more than once but under ten times. The chain carries TRBV29-1 and TRBJ2-5, with D uncertain. The V end lost 4 bases, the J end lost 4 bases, and 10 bases lay between the germline ends. CDR1 and CDR2 (germline): SQVTM, ANQGSEA. The CDR3 is 12 amino acids. CDR3 nucleotides: TGCAGCGTTGGGGCAGTATCAGAGACCCAGTACTTC. Translated, it gives CSVGAVSETQYF. Full variable domain (remainder filled in from reference TRBV29-1 and TRBJ2-5): SAVISQKPSRDICQRGTSLTIQCQVDSQVTMMFWYRQQPGQSLTLIATANQGSEATYESGFVIDKFPISRPNLTFSTLTVSNMSPEDSSIYLCSVGAVSETQYFGPGTRLLVL.

This clonotype occurred a few times. The chain recombines TRBV4-1 with TRBJ2-5, with D perhaps TRBD1 (5 bases). Trimming removed 0 bases from V and 0 bases from J, with 8 bases in between. Germline V gene sequence: CDR1 MGHRA, CDR2 YSYEKL. This CDR3 has 15 residues. The DNA for the CDR3 is TGCGCCAGCAGCCAAGATCCAGGGAACCAAGAGACCCAGTACTTC. Its translation is CASSQDPGNQETQYF.

The chain has TRBV7-2 and TRBJ2-1, with 12 bases matching TRBD2. Germline V CDR1 and CDR2: SGHTA, FQGNSA. J lost 9 bases, V lost 4 bases, and 10 bases had no gene match. There are 16 residues in the CDR3. CDR3 DNA: TGTGCCAGCAGCTCCCGACTAGCGGGAGAAGGCCGTGAGCAGTTCTTC. Its translation: CASSSRLAGEGREQFF.